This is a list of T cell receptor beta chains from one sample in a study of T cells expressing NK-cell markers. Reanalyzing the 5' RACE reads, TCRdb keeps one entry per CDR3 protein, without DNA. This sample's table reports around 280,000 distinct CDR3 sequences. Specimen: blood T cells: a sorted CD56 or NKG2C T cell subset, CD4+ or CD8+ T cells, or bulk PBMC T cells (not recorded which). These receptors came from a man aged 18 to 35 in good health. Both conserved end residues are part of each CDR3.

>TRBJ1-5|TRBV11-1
CASSLVGTGGFNSNQPQHF
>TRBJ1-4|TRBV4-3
CASSQDEGQGREKLFF
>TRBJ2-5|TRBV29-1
CSVAGRIVETQYF
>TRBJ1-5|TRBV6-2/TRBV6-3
CASRAVSNQPQHF
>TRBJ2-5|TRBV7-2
CASSLGPGKETQYF
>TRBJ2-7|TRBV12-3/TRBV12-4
CASSLRGLGPDYEQYF
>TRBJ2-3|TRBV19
CASSPGRSTGTDTQYF
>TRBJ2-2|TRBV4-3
CASSQASGGVGHTARELFF
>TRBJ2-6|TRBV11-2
CASSPLTGANVLTF
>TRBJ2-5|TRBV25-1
CASNRQRETQYF
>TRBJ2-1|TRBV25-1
CASRDYLYNEQFF
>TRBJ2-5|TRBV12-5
CASGLVLAGGTQETQYF
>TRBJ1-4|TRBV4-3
CASSQGVGNEKLFF
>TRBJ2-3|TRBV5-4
CASSLLSTSTDTQYF
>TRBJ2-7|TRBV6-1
CASSEAQAFSYEQYF
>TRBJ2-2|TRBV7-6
CASSLPGTPSGELFF
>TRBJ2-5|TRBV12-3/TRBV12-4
CASSKPGEGRKETQYF
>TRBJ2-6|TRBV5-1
CASSITGASGANVLTF
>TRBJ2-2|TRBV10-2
CASSESGPGELFF
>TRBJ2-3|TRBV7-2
CASSRVQSGRGTDTQYF
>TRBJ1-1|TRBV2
CASILRTGGGEAFF
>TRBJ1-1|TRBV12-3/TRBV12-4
CASTRGSGEAFF
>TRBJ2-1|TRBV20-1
CSARFRTHWGNEQFF
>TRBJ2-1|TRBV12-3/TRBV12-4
CASKSGTTIHNEQFF
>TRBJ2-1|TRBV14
CASSQDRGAFGEQFF
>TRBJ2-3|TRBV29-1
CSAPITSTDTQYF